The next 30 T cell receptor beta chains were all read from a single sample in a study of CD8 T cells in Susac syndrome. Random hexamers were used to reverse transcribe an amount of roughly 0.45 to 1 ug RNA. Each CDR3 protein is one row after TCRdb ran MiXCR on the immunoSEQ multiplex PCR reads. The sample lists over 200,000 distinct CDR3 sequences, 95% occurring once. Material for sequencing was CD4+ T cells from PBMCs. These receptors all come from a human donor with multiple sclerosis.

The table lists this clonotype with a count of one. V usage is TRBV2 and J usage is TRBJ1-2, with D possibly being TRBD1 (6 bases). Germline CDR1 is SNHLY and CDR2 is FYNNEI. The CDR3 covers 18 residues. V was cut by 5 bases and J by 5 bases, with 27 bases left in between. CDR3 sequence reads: CASSPRQYRGRGEYGYTF. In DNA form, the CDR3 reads TGTGCCAGCAGTCCCCGACAGTACCGAGGCAGGGGCGAGTATGGCTACACCTTC. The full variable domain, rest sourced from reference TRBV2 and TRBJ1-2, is EPEVTQTPSHQVTQMGQEVILRCVPISNHLYFYWYRQILGQKVEFLVSFYNNEISEKSEIFDDQFSVERPDGSNFTLKIRSTKLEDSAMYFCASSPRQYRGRGEYGYTFGSGTRLTVV.

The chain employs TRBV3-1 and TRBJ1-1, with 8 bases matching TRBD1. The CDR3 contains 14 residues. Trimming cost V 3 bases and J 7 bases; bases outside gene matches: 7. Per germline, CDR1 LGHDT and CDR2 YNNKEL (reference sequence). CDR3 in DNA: TGTGCCAGCAGCCATGCCGACAGGGGAGGTGAAGCTTTCTTT. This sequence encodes CASSHADRGGEAFF. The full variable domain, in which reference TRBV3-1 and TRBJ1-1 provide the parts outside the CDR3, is DTAVSQTPKYLVTQMGNDKSIKCEQNLGHDTMYWYKQDSKKFLKIMFSYNNKELIINETVPNRFSPKSPDKAHLNLHINSLELGDSAVYFCASSHADRGGEAFFGQGTRLTVV.

CDR3 DNA sequence: TGTGCCAGCAGTTTCAAGCGGGGGGGTTACAATGAGCAGTTCTTC. It yields the protein CASSFKRGGYNEQFF. The genes are TRBV12-3 or TRBV12-4 and TRBJ2-1; 10 nucleotides line up with TRBD2. This CDR3 spans 15 amino acids. V lost 3 bases and J lost 4; bases outside the gene matches: 3.

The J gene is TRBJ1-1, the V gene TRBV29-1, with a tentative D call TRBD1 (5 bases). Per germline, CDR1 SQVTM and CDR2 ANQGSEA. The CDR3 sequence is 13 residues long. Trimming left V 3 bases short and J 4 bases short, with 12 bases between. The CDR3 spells CSVDRGAGTEAFF. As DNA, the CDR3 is TGCAGCGTTGATAGGGGCGCAGGCACTGAAGCTTTCTTT.

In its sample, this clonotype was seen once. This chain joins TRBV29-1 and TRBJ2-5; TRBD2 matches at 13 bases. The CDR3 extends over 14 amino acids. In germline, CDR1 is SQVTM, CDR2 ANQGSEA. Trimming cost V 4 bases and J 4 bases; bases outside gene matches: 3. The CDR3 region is CSVGGTSGAETQYF. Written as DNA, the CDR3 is TGCAGCGTTGGAGGGACTAGCGGGGCAGAGACCCAGTACTTC.

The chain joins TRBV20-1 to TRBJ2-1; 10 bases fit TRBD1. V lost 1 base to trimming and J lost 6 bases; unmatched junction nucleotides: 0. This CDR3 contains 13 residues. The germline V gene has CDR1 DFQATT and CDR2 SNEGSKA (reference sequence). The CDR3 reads CSARGDRGNEQFF. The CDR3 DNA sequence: TGCAGTGCTAGAGGGGACAGGGGCAATGAGCAGTTCTTC.

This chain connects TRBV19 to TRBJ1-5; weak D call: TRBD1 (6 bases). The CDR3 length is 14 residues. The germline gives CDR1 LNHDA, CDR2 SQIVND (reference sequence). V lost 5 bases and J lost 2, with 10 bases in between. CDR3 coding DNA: TGTGCCAGTAGTGATGCAGGGGGCAATCAGCCCCAGCATTTT. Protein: CASSDAGGNQPQHF.

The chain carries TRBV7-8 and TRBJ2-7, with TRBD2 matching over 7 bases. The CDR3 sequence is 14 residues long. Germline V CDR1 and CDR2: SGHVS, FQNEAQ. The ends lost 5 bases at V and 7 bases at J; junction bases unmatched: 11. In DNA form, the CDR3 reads TGTGCCAGCAGCCAAGCACCGGGACTACGGGAGCAGTACGTC. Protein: CASSQAPGLREQYV.

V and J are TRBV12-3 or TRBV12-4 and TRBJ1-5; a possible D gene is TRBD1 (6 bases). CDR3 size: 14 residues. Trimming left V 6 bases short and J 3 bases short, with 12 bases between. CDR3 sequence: CASSRDTDNQPQHF. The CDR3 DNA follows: TGTGCCAGCAGCAGGGACACTGACAATCAGCCCCAGCATTTT.

CDR3 sequence: CSVDPPGAVDTQYF. The CDR3 bases are TGCAGCGTTGATCCCCCAGGGGCAGTAGATACGCAGTATTTT. The rearrangement joins TRBV29-1 to TRBJ2-3; tentatively, D is TRBD1 (6 bases). Germline assignment: CDR1 SQVTM and CDR2 ANQGSEA. V was clipped by 3 bases and J by 5 bases, with 15 bases between them. The CDR3 has 14 residues.

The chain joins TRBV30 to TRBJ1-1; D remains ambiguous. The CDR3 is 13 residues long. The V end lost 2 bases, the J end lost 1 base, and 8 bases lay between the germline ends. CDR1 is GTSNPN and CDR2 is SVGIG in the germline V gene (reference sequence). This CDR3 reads CAWSKFTNTEAFF. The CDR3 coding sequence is TGTGCCTGGAGTAAGTTCACGAACACTGAAGCTTTCTTT.

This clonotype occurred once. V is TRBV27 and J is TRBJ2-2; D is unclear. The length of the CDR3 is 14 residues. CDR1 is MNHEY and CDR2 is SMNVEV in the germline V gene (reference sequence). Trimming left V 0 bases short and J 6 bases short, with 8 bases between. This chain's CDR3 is CASSLSWSAGELFF. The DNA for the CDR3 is TGTGCCAGCAGTTTATCTTGGTCGGCCGGGGAGCTGTTTTTT.

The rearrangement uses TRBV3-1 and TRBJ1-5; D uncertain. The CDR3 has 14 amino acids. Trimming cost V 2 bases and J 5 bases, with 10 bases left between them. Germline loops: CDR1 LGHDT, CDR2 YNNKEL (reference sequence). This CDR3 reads CASSQSQNDQPQHF. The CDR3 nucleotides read TGTGCCAGCAGCCAATCGCAGAATGATCAGCCCCAGCATTTT.

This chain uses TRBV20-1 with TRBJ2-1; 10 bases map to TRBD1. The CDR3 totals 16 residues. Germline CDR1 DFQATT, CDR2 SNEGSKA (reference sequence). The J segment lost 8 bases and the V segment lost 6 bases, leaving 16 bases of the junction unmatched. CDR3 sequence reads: CSATVMTGTGVHEQFF. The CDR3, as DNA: TGCAGTGCCACGGTTATGACCGGGACAGGGGTCCATGAGCAGTTCTTC.

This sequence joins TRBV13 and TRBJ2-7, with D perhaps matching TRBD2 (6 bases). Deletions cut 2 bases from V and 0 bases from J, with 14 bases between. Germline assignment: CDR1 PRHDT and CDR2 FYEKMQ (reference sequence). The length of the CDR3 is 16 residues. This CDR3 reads CASSLRGEIFSYEQYF. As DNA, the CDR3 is TGTGCCAGCAGCTTACGCGGGGAGATATTCTCCTACGAGCAGTACTTC.

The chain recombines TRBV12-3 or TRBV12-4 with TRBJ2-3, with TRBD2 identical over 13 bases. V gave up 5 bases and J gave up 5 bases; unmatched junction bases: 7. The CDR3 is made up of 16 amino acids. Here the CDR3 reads CASSQLAGGVGDTQYF. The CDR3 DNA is TGTGCCAGCAGTCAACTAGCGGGGGGGGTTGGAGATACGCAGTATTTT.

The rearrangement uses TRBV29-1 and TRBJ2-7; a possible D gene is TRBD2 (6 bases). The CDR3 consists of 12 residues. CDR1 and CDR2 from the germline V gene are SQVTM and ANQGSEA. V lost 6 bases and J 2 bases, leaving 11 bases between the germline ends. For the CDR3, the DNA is TGCAGCGTGGGGGGTACTACCTACGAGCAGTACTTC. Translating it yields CSVGGTTYEQYF.

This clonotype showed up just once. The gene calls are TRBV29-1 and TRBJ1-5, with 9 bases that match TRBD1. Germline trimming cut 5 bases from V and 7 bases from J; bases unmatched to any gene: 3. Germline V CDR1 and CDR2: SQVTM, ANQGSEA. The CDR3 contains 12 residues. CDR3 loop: CSVWDRVQPQHF. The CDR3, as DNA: TGCAGCGTTTGGGACAGGGTGCAGCCCCAGCATTTT.

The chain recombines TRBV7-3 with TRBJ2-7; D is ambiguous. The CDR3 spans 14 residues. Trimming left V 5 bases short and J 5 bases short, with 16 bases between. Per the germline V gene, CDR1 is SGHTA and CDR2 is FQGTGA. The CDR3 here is CASSLTPRWDEQYF. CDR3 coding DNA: TGTGCCAGCAGCCTGACCCCTCGGTGGGACGAGCAGTACTTC.

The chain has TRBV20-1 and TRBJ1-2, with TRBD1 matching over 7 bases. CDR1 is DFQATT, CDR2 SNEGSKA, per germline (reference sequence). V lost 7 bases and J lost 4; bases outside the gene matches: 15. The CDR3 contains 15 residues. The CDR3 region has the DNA TGCAGTGTTAGTACCCATACCGAGGGGGCCTATGGCTACACCTTC. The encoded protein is CSVSTHTEGAYGYTF.

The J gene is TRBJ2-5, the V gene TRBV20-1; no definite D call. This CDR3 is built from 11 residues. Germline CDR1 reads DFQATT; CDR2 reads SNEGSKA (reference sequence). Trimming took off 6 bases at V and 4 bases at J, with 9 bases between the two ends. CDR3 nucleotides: TGCAGTGCCCCCGTCGGAGAGACCCAGTACTTC. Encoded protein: CSAPVGETQYF.

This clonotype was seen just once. CDR3 protein: CASSPQGSTGELFF. CDR3 DNA: TGCGCCAGCAGCCCTCAGGGAAGCACCGGGGAGCTGTTTTTT. The chain joins TRBV5-1 to TRBJ2-2; the D gene is possibly TRBD1 (5 bases). The CDR3 contains 14 residues. Germline values: CDR1 SGHRS, CDR2 YFSETQ. The ends were cut back, 4 bases at V and 4 bases at J, with 11 bases in the middle.

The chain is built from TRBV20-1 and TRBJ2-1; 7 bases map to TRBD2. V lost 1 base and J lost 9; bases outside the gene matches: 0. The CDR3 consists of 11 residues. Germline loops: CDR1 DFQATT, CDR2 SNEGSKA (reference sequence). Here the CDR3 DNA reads TGCAGTGCTAGAGGACTAGCTGAGCAGTTCTTC. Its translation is CSARGLAEQFF.

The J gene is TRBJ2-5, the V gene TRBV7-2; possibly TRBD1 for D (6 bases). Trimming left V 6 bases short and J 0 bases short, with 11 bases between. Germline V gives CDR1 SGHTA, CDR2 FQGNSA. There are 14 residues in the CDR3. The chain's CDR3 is CASSLGAHQETQYF. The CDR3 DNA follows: TGTGCCAGCAGTCTGGGGGCTCACCAAGAGACCCAGTACTTC.

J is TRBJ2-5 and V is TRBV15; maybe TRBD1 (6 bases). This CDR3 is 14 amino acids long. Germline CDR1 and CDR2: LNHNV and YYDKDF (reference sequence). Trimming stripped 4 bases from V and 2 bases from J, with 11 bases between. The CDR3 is CATSKDRRQETQYF. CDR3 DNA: TGTGCCACCAGCAAGGACAGACGACAAGAGACCCAGTACTTC.

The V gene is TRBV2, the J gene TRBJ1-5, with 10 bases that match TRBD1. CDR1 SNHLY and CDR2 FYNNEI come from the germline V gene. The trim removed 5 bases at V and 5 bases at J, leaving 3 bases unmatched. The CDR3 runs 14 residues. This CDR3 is CASSSGQGYQPQHF. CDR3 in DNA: TGTGCCAGCAGTTCGGGACAGGGGTATCAGCCCCAGCATTTT.

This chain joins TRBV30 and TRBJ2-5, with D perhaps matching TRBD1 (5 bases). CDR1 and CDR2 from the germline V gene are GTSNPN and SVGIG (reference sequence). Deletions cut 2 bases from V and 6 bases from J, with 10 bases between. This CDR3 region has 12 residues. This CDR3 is CAWSPGIKTQYF. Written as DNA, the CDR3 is TGTGCCTGGAGTCCAGGGATAAAGACCCAGTACTTC.

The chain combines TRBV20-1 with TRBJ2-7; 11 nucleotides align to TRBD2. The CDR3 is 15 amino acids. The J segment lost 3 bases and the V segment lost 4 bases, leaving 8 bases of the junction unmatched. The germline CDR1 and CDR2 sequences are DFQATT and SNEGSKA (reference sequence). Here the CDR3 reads CSAIRGTSGNYEQYF. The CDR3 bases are TGCAGTGCTATACGCGGGACTAGCGGAAACTACGAGCAGTACTTC.

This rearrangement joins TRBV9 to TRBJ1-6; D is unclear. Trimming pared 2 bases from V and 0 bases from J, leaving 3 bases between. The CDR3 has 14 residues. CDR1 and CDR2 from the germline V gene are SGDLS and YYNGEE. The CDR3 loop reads CASSVSSYNSPLHF. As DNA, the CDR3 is TGTGCCAGCAGCGTCAGCTCCTATAATTCACCCCTCCACTTT.

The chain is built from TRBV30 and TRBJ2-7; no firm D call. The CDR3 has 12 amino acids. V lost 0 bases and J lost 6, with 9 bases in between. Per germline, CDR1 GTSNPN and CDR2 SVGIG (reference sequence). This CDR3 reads CAWSVSRSEQYF. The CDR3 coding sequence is TGTGCCTGGAGTGTCTCGAGGTCCGAGCAGTACTTC.